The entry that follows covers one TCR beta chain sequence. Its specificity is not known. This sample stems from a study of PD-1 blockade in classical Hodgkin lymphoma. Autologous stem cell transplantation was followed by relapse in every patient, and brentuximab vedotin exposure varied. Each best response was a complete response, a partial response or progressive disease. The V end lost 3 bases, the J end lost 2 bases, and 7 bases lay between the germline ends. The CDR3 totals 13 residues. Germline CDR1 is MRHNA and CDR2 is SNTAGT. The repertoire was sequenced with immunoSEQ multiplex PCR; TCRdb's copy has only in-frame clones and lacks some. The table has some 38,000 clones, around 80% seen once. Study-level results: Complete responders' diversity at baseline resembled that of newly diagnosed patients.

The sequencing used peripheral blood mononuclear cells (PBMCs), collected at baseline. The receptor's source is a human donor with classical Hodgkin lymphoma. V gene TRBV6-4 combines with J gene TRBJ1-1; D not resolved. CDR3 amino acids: CASSENPNTEAFF. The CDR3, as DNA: TGTGCCAGCAGTGAGAATCCCAACACTGAAGCTTTCTTT.